The rows below give T cell receptor beta chains drawn from one sample of a study of T cells after posttransplantation cyclophosphamide. The data were produced by immunoSEQ multiplex PCR, yet TCRdb's version contains in-frame clones alone and is incomplete. This table holds 66,000 or so clones, 85% to 95% found once. The sample taken for sequencing was PBMCs. The receptors here all came from a woman in her twenties or thirties in good health and a related stem cell transplant donor. The CDR3 runs from the conserved cysteine through the conserved F or W. A D gene is named only where the DNA matches it firmly. Only part of the rows carry a size: once, few, many, or a class if the clone is expanded.

CDR3aa: CAIRVDGGSNEKLFF
CDR3nt: TGTGCCATCAGGGTCGATGGGGGTTCTAATGAAAAACTGTTTTTT
v_gene: TRBV10-3
j_gene: TRBJ1-4
d_gene: .
abundance: .

CDR3aa: CASSLDLTRDTQYF
CDR3nt: TGTGCCAGCAGCTTAGATCTAACACGGGATACGCAGTATTTT
v_gene: TRBV11-3
j_gene: TRBJ2-3
d_gene: .
abundance: .

CDR3aa: CSADRGGGYTF
CDR3nt: TGCAGTGCTGATAGGGGAGGTGGCTACACCTTC
v_gene: TRBV20-1
j_gene: TRBJ1-2
d_gene: .
abundance: .

CDR3aa: CASSGRSNYGYTF
CDR3nt: TGTGCCAGCAGTGGACGGAGCAACTATGGCTACACCTTC
v_gene: TRBV2
j_gene: TRBJ1-2
d_gene: .
abundance: .

CDR3aa: CASSFASNTGELFF
CDR3nt: TGTGCCAGCAGCTTCGCCTCAAACACCGGGGAGCTGTTTTTT
v_gene: TRBV7-2
j_gene: TRBJ2-2
d_gene: .
abundance: .

CDR3aa: CASSDRYPETQYF
CDR3nt: TGTGCCAGCAGCGACCGATATCCGGAGACCCAGTACTTC
v_gene: TRBV7-9
j_gene: TRBJ2-5
d_gene: .
abundance: .

CDR3aa: CASSEAGGLDGYTF
CDR3nt: TGTGCCAGCAGCGAGGCGGGAGGATTGGATGGCTACACCTTC
v_gene: TRBV6-1
j_gene: TRBJ1-2
d_gene: .
abundance: .

CDR3aa: CAWSPPSSAQETQYF
CDR3nt: TGTGCCTGGAGTCCACCTTCTAGCGCCCAAGAGACCCAGTACTTC
v_gene: TRBV30
j_gene: TRBJ2-5
d_gene: .
abundance: few

CDR3aa: CASQGQGAAEAFF
CDR3nt: TGTGCCAGTCAGGGACAGGGGGCGGCTGAAGCTTTCTTT
v_gene: TRBV19
j_gene: TRBJ1-1
d_gene: TRBD1
abundance: .

CDR3aa: CASRKLAGAYEQYF
CDR3nt: TGTGCCAGCAGGAAACTAGCGGGGGCCTACGAGCAGTACTTC
v_gene: TRBV2
j_gene: TRBJ2-7
d_gene: TRBD2
abundance: .

CDR3aa: CASSGPGRGTDTQYF
CDR3nt: TGTGCCAGTAGTGGACCGGGGAGGGGCACAGATACGCAGTATTTT
v_gene: TRBV19
j_gene: TRBJ2-3
d_gene: TRBD2
abundance: .

CDR3aa: CASSQEGPGANVLTF
CDR3nt: TGTGCCAGCAGCCAAGAGGGACCGGGGGCCAACGTCCTGACTTTC
v_gene: TRBV4-2
j_gene: TRBJ2-6
d_gene: .
abundance: .

CDR3aa: CASSRTGGENTEAFF
CDR3nt: TGCGCCAGCTCCCGGACAGGGGGCGAGAACACTGAAGCTTTCTTT
v_gene: TRBV4-1
j_gene: TRBJ1-1
d_gene: TRBD1
abundance: .

CDR3aa: CASSLEGQGNPDTQYF
CDR3nt: TGCGCCAGCAGCTTGGAGGGACAGGGTAACCCAGATACGCAGTATTTT
v_gene: TRBV5-1
j_gene: TRBJ2-3
d_gene: TRBD1
abundance: .

CDR3aa: CASSQAIARPRETQYF
CDR3nt: TGTGCCAGCAGCCAAGCAATAGCCAGGCCGAGGGAGACCCAGTACTTC
v_gene: TRBV14
j_gene: TRBJ2-5
d_gene: .
abundance: .

CDR3aa: CASSQTISGNTIYF
CDR3nt: TGTGCCAGCAGCCAGACAATCTCTGGAAACACCATATATTTT
v_gene: TRBV7-9
j_gene: TRBJ1-3
d_gene: .
abundance: .

CDR3aa: CATRTEGTGYHEQYF
CDR3nt: TGTGCCACCCGAACGGAGGGGACAGGGTACCACGAGCAGTACTTC
v_gene: TRBV27
j_gene: TRBJ2-7
d_gene: TRBD1
abundance: .

CDR3aa: CASRDRLPNSPLHF
CDR3nt: TGTGCCAGTAGGGACAGGTTGCCAAATTCACCCCTCCACTTT
v_gene: TRBV19
j_gene: TRBJ1-6
d_gene: TRBD1
abundance: .

CDR3aa: CASSHFGRGESGNTIYF
CDR3nt: TGTGCCAGCAGCCACTTCGGGAGGGGTGAATCTGGAAACACCATATATTTT
v_gene: TRBV7-2
j_gene: TRBJ1-3
d_gene: .
abundance: .

CDR3aa: CASSLEQGIEDGYTF
CDR3nt: TGCGCCAGCAGCTTGGAGCAGGGTATCGAGGATGGCTACACCTTC
v_gene: TRBV5-1
j_gene: TRBJ1-2
d_gene: .
abundance: few

CDR3aa: CASSMGPGPNYGYTF
CDR3nt: TGTGCCAGTAGTATGGGCCCGGGACCTAACTATGGCTACACCTTC
v_gene: TRBV19
j_gene: TRBJ1-2
d_gene: .
abundance: few

CDR3aa: CSARDNDEQFF
CDR3nt: TGCAGTGCTAGAGATAATGATGAGCAGTTCTTC
v_gene: TRBV20-1
j_gene: TRBJ2-1
d_gene: .
abundance: .

CDR3aa: CASSPGQGYEKLFF
CDR3nt: TGCGCCAGCAGCCCGGGACAGGGCTATGAAAAACTGTTTTTT
v_gene: TRBV5-1
j_gene: TRBJ1-4
d_gene: TRBD1
abundance: .

CDR3aa: CASSLSPGTGDTNYGYTF
CDR3nt: TGTGCCAGCAGTTTATCGCCCGGGACAGGCGACACTAACTATGGCTACACCTTC
v_gene: TRBV28
j_gene: TRBJ1-2
d_gene: TRBD1
abundance: .

CDR3aa: CASSARRVGQPQHF
CDR3nt: TGTGCCAGTAGTGCTAGGAGGGTTGGACAGCCCCAGCATTTT
v_gene: TRBV19
j_gene: TRBJ1-5
d_gene: .
abundance: .

CDR3aa: CASSEFSQSNYGYTF
CDR3nt: TGTGCCAGCAGTGAATTTTCACAGTCTAACTATGGCTACACCTTC
v_gene: TRBV6-1
j_gene: TRBJ1-2
d_gene: .
abundance: .

CDR3aa: CSVEMNTEAFF
CDR3nt: TGCAGCGTTGAGATGAACACTGAAGCTTTCTTT
v_gene: TRBV29-1
j_gene: TRBJ1-1
d_gene: .
abundance: .

CDR3aa: CASSLEYNSPLHF
CDR3nt: TGTGCCAGCAGCTTGGAGTATAATTCACCCCTCCACTTT
v_gene: TRBV13
j_gene: TRBJ1-6
d_gene: .
abundance: .

CDR3aa: CASSLIGSGYTF
CDR3nt: TGTGCCAGCAGCCTAATAGGTTCGGGCTACACCTTC
v_gene: TRBV14
j_gene: TRBJ1-2
d_gene: .
abundance: .

CDR3aa: CASSGQPYEQYF
CDR3nt: TGTGCCAGCAGCGGACAGCCTTACGAGCAGTACTTC
v_gene: TRBV6-5
j_gene: TRBJ2-7
d_gene: .
abundance: .

CDR3aa: CASSPRDGYNYGYTF
CDR3nt: TGTGCCAGCAGCCCTAGGGACGGATATAACTATGGCTACACCTTC
v_gene: TRBV11-2
j_gene: TRBJ1-2
d_gene: .
abundance: .

CDR3aa: CASSFRQGAREQYF
CDR3nt: TGTGCCAGCAGCTTTAGACAGGGTGCTCGAGAGCAGTACTTC
v_gene: TRBV5-4
j_gene: TRBJ2-7
d_gene: TRBD1
abundance: .

CDR3aa: CASSQNRGNEQFF
CDR3nt: TGTGCCAGCAGCCAAAATCGGGGGAATGAGCAGTTCTTC
v_gene: TRBV4-2
j_gene: TRBJ2-1
d_gene: .
abundance: few

CDR3aa: CASSLLSGGGTDTQYF
CDR3nt: TGTGCCAGCAGCTTACTATCCGGAGGGGGCACAGATACGCAGTATTTT
v_gene: TRBV7-9
j_gene: TRBJ2-3
d_gene: .
abundance: .

CDR3aa: CATSRGLEGDTQYF
CDR3nt: TGTGCCACCAGCAGAGGACTAGAAGGAGATACGCAGTATTTT
v_gene: TRBV15
j_gene: TRBJ2-3
d_gene: .
abundance: .

CDR3aa: CASRAGHTEAFF
CDR3nt: TGTGCCAGCAGGGCAGGGCACACTGAAGCTTTCTTT
v_gene: TRBV6-1
j_gene: TRBJ1-1
d_gene: .
abundance: .